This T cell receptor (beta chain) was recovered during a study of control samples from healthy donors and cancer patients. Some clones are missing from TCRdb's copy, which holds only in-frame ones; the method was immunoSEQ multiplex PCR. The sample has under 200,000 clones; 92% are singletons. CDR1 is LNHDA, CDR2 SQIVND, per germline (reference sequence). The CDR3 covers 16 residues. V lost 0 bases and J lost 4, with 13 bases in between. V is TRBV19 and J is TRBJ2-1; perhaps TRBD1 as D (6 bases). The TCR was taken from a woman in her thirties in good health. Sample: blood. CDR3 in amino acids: CASSIDSDRRYNEQFF. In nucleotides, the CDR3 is TGTGCCAGTAGTATAGATAGCGACAGGAGATACAATGAGCAGTTCTTC.